These 21 T cell receptor beta chains came from one sample sequenced in a study of T cells in Graves' hyperthyroidism and ophthalmopathy. TCR beta CDR3 region amplification was performed from RNA transcripts. TCR CDR3 underwent first-round RT-PCR with the HTBI primer set. A single record per CDR3 protein comes from TCRdb applying MiXCR to the multiplex PCR reads. Found here are hundreds of thousands of distinct CDR3 sequences, roughly 18% of them singletons; the top ten hold 39%. What was sequenced was blood. These receptors were obtained from a man aged 50-60 years with Graves' ophthalmopathy.

This clonotype was seen only a few times. The gene calls are TRBV4-1 and TRBJ1-1; D call uncertain. CDR1 is MGHRA, CDR2 YSYEKL, per germline. The V end lost 5 bases, the J end lost 3 bases, and 10 bases lay between the germline ends. CDR3 length equals 13 residues. In DNA form, the CDR3 reads TGCGCCAGCAGCTCTGAGCCTGACACTGAAGCTTTCTTT. Translation: CASSSEPDTEAFF.

The genes are TRBV12-3 or TRBV12-4 and TRBJ2-2; tentatively, D is TRBD1 (6 bases). Trimming left V 3 bases short and J 4 bases short, with 9 bases between. The CDR3 consists of 14 residues. Here the CDR3 reads CASSFEDSTGELFF. CDR3 nucleotides: TGTGCCAGCAGTTTCGAGGACAGCACCGGGGAGCTGTTTTTT.

V and J are TRBV6-1 and TRBJ1-1; TRBD1 agrees at 10 bases. Germline-derived CDR1 and CDR2 are MNHNS and SASEGT. J lost 6 bases, V lost 7 bases, and 17 bases had no gene match. The CDR3 contains 17 residues. CDR3 amino acids: CASNPGQGHSVRSEAFF. In DNA form, the CDR3 reads TGTGCCAGCAACCCGGGACAGGGGCATTCGGTACGCTCTGAAGCTTTCTTT.

The chain couples TRBV28 to TRBJ1-1; 9 bases line up with TRBD1. CDR1 and CDR2 (germline): MDHEN, SYDVKM. Germline trimming cut 8 bases from V and 1 base from J; bases unmatched to any gene: 8. There are 15 residues in the CDR3. The CDR3 region has the DNA TGTGCCAGCTGTCCAACAGGGGGCGGGAACACTGAAGCTTTCTTT. As protein: CASCPTGGGNTEAFF.

This clonotype showed up just a few times. The chain links TRBV10-3 to TRBJ2-3, with D perhaps TRBD1 or TRBD2 (5 bases each). V was pared by 8 bases and J by 6 bases, with 18 bases between. There are 14 residues in the CDR3. The germline V gene has CDR1 ENHRY and CDR2 SYGVKD. The CDR3 DNA reads TGTGCCATCGGGCGTTCCAGCCGGGGCGATACGCAGTATTTT. Translated, it gives CAIGRSSRGDTQYF.

This clonotype came up a few times. The V gene is TRBV29-1, the J gene TRBJ1-1; possible D gene TRBD1, 5 bases. The CDR3 runs 16 residues. Germline CDR1 SQVTM, CDR2 ANQGSEA. Trimming took 2 bases from V and 3 from J, leaving 19 bases between them. The CDR3 DNA reads as TGCAGCGTTGAAAACGTACGGGGCGCGTGGCACACTGAAGCTTTCTTT. It translates to CSVENVRGAWHTEAFF. The full variable domain, rest sourced from reference TRBV29-1 and TRBJ1-1, is SAVISQKPSRDICQRGTSLTIQCQVDSQVTMMFWYRQQPGQSLTLIATANQGSEATYESGFVIDKFPISRPNLTFSTLTVSNMSPEDSSIYLCSVENVRGAWHTEAFFGQGTRLTVV.

About this clonotype: With a much larger clone just one base away, this may be a read error. The CDR3 region is CASNLTGATDTQYF. CDR3 nucleotides: TGTGCCAGCAATCTCACAGGTGCCACAGATACGCAGTATTTT. The chain links TRBV7-9 to TRBJ2-3; possibly TRBD1 for D (5 bases). CDR3 length equals 14 residues. CDR1 and CDR2 (germline): SEHNR, FQNEAQ (reference sequence). Trimming took off 7 bases at V and 2 bases at J, with 13 bases between the two ends.

V usage is TRBV5-1 and J usage is TRBJ2-1; possibly TRBD2 for D (6 bases). V shed 1 base and J shed 4 bases, with 12 bases lying between them. Per germline, CDR1 SGHRS and CDR2 YFSETQ. The CDR3 sequence is 15 residues long. Here the CDR3 reads CASSLIASAYNEQFF. CDR3 nucleotides: TGCGCCAGCAGCTTGATCGCTAGCGCATACAATGAGCAGTTCTTC.

In its sample, this clonotype was seen many times. This chain links TRBV12-3 or TRBV12-4 with TRBJ1-2; D is uncertain. V dropped 6 bases and J dropped 7 bases, with 15 bases sitting between them. This CDR3 contains 13 residues. CDR3 sequence: CASREPGMRGYTF. CDR3 DNA sequence: TGTGCCAGCAGGGAACCCGGCATGCGTGGCTACACCTTC.

The sample holds a few counts of this clonotype. J is TRBJ1-5 and V is TRBV30; 8 positions match TRBD1. The CDR3 sequence is 14 residues long. V dropped 2 bases and J dropped 9; count of bases not matched to a gene: 9. Germline V gives CDR1 GTSNPN, CDR2 SVGIG (reference sequence). The chain's CDR3 is CAWSPPRGLRPQHF. The CDR3 nucleotides are TGTGCCTGGAGTCCCCCCAGGGGGCTACGGCCCCAGCATTTT.

This clonotype was recorded at least ten times. CDR3 residues: CASSPRTSGSLGELFF. The CDR3 DNA reads TGTGCCAGCAGCCCCCGGACTAGCGGGAGTCTCGGGGAGCTGTTTTTT. The V call is TRBV7-6, the J call TRBJ2-2, with 13 bases aligning to TRBD2. Germline CDR1 reads SGHVS; CDR2 reads FNYEAQ. V shed 5 bases, J shed 7 bases, and the junction held 7 bases outside the gene matches. The CDR3 consists of 16 residues. Looking up the rest from reference TRBV7-6 and TRBJ2-2 gives the full variable domain: GAGVSQSPRYKVTKRGQDVALRCDPISGHVSLYWYRQALGQGPEFLTYFNYEAQQDKSGLPNDRFSAERPEGSISTLTIQRTEQRDSAMYRCASSPRTSGSLGELFFGEGSRLTVL.

This clonotype appeared once. The conserved phenylalanine or tryptophan normally closing the CDR3 is absent here, so this likely arose from a read error. The chain combines TRBV5-1 with TRBJ2-3, with TRBD2 matching over 8 bases. Germline V gene sequence: CDR1 SGHRS, CDR2 YFSETQ. The CDR3 is 15 residues long. V shed 3 bases, J shed 0 bases, and the junction held 3 bases outside the gene matches. CDR3 residues: CASSSGTRSTDTQYL. CDR3 in DNA: TGCGCCAGCAGCTCCGGGACTAGAAGCACAGATACGCAGTATCTT.

This clonotype was counted a few times. This sequence joins TRBV30 and TRBJ1-5; 7 nucleotides line up with TRBD1. V gave up 2 bases and J gave up 2 bases; unmatched junction bases: 6. The germline V gene encodes CDR1 GTSNPN and CDR2 SVGIG (reference sequence). CDR3 length: 15 amino acids. The CDR3 DNA sequence: TGTGCCTGGAGTCCATACAGGGGCGGCAATCAGCCCCAGCATTTT. This encodes CAWSPYRGGNQPQHF.

This clonotype came up many times. V gene TRBV30 combines with J gene TRBJ1-5, with a weak D call TRBD1 (5 bases). The CDR3 consists of 14 residues. With 0 bases removed from V and 4 bases from J, the gap between germline ends came to 10 bases. Germline V CDR1 and CDR2: GTSNPN, SVGIG (reference sequence). The CDR3 DNA follows: TGTGCCTGGAGTGTTGGGGGTTCAAATCAGCCCCAGCATTTT. This codes for CAWSVGGSNQPQHF.

This clonotype appeared many times. The chain employs TRBV5-1 and TRBJ2-5; D unclear. The CDR3 is 12 residues long. Deletions cut 2 bases from V and 0 bases from J, with 2 bases between. Germline lookup yields CDR1 SGHRS and CDR2 YFSETQ. In DNA form, the CDR3 reads TGCGCCAGCAGCTTAGACCAAGAGACCCAGTACTTC. Its protein product is CASSLDQETQYF.

The rearrangement links TRBV27 to TRBJ2-1; 9 bases fit TRBD2. In germline, CDR1 is MNHEY, CDR2 SMNVEV (reference sequence). V shed 3 bases and J 9 bases; nucleotides not matched to a gene: 12. The CDR3 runs to 16 residues. The CDR3 here is CASSFSGSGSIGEQFF. CDR3 nucleotide sequence: TGTGCCAGCAGTTTTAGCGGGAGTGGGTCTATTGGTGAGCAGTTCTTC.

This clonotype was seen at least ten times. The chain couples TRBV29-1 to TRBJ2-4; D possibly corresponds to TRBD1 (6 bases). Germline CDR1 and CDR2: SQVTM and ANQGSEA. The length of the CDR3 is 15 residues. The CDR3 here is CTDHRQVRTLDIQYF. The CDR3 DNA sequence: TGCACCGACCACCGACAGGTCAGGACTTTGGACATTCAGTACTTC.

This clonotype was picked up a small number of times. This chain links TRBV9 with TRBJ1-2; D is undetermined. Looked up from germline, CDR1 is SGDLS and CDR2 is YYNGEE. V gave up 4 bases and J gave up 2 bases, with 12 bases separating them. CDR3 length equals 14 residues. This chain's CDR3 is CASSSLRENYGYTF. CDR3 DNA: TGTGCCAGCAGCTCTCTCCGAGAAAACTATGGCTACACCTTC.

The rearrangement uses TRBV29-1 and TRBJ2-7, with D perhaps TRBD1 (6 bases). V shed 5 bases and J shed 2 bases, with 10 bases lying between them. Germline assignment: CDR1 SQVTM and CDR2 ANQGSEA. The CDR3 contains 12 residues. The CDR3, as DNA: TGCAGCGTTTTACAGGGTACCTACGAGCAGTACTTC. It is translated as CSVLQGTYEQYF.

This rearrangement joins TRBV5-1 to TRBJ2-1; 12 positions agree with TRBD2. Germline CDR1 and CDR2: SGHRS and YFSETQ. The trim removed 4 bases at V and 7 bases at J, leaving 3 bases unmatched. The CDR3 is 14 residues long. CDR3 protein: CASSIGTSGNEQFF. The DNA of the CDR3 is TGCGCCAGCAGCATCGGGACTAGCGGGAATGAGCAGTTCTTC.

This clonotype has more than one count but fewer than ten. The rearrangement uses TRBV19 and TRBJ1-2; D remains ambiguous. There are 14 residues in the CDR3. Germline V lookup: CDR1 LNHDA, CDR2 SQIVND (reference sequence). The ends were cut back, 3 bases at V and 2 bases at J, with 10 bases in the middle. The CDR3 DNA is TGTGCCAGTAGTATCGAGGGTAGGAACTATGGCTACACCTTC. This codes for CASSIEGRNYGYTF.